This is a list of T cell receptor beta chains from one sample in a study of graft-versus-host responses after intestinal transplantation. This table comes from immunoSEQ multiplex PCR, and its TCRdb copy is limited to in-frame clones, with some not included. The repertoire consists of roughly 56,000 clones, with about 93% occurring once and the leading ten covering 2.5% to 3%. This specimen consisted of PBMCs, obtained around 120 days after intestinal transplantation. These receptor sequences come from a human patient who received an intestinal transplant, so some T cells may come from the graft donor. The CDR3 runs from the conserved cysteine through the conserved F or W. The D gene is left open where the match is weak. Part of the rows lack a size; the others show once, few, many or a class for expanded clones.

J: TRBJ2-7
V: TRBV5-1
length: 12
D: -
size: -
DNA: TGCGCCAGCAGCCCACAGGGTGGGGAGCAGTACTTC
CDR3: CASSPQGGEQYF

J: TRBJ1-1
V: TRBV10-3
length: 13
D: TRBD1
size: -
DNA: TGTGCCACCGGGGACAGGGGGGCGCCTGAAGCTTTCTTT
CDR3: CATGDRGAPEAFF

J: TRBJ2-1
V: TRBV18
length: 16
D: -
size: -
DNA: TGTGCCAGCTCACCTTCGGCAGTCCCTGCCTACAATGAGCAGTTCTTC
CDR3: CASSPSAVPAYNEQFF

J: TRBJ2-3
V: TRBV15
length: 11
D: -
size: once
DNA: TGTGCCACCCTGGGCACAGATACGCAGTATTTT
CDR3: CATLGTDTQYF

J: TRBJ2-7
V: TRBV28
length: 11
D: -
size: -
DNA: TGTGCCAGCAAAGAGGCATACGAGCAGTACTTC
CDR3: CASKEAYEQYF

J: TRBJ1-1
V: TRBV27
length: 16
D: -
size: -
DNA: TGTGCCAGCAGTTTACAGGCAGGGGCAGGGATCACTGAAGCTTTCTTT
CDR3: CASSLQAGAGITEAFF

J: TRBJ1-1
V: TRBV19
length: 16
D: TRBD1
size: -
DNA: TGTGCCAGTAGTATTTATGGACAGGGGCCAAACACTGAAGCTTTCTTT
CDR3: CASSIYGQGPNTEAFF

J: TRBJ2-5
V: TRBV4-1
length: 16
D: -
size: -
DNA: TGCGCCAGCAGCGCAGGGGGGGTTACTCGTGGAGAGACCCAGTACTTC
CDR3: CASSAGGVTRGETQYF

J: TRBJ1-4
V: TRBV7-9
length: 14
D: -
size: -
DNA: TGTGCCAGCAGCTCAGGAGAGGGAATGAAGAAACTGTTTTTT
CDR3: CASSSGEGMKKLFF

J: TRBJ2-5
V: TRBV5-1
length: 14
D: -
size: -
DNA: TGCGCCAGCAGCTTGCAGGGAGGACAAGAGACCCAGTACTTC
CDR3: CASSLQGGQETQYF

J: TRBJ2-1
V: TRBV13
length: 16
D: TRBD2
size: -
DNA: TGTGCCAGCAGCACGGAGCGGGGAGGAGCCTACAATGAGCAGTTCTTC
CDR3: CASSTERGGAYNEQFF

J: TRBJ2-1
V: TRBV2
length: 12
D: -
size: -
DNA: TGTGCCAGCAGAAGTACGGGAGTTGAGCAGTTCTTC
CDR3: CASRSTGVEQFF

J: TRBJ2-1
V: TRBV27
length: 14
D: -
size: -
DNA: TGTGCCAGCAGTTCCGGGACAAGCTACAATGAGCAGTTCTTC
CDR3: CASSSGTSYNEQFF

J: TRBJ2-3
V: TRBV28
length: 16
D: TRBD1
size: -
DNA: TGTGCCAGCAGCGCCCAAGGACAGGGGGCCACAGATACGCAGTATTTT
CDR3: CASSAQGQGATDTQYF

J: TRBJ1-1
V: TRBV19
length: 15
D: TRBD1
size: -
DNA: TGTGCCAGTAGTATCCCGCCCCCGGGACAGGGGATCGCTTTCTTT
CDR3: CASSIPPPGQGIAFF

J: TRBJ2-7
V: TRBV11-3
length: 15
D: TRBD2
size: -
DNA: TGTGCCAGCAGCCAAGTAGCGGGGGGGCGAGGGGAGCAGTACTTC
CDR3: CASSQVAGGRGEQYF

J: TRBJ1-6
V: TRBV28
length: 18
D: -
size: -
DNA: TGTGCCAGCAGTTTATCCCCTGCTTCCAGGGCAGCCTATTCACCCCTCCACTTT
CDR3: CASSLSPASRAAYSPLHF

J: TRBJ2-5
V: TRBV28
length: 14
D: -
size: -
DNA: TGTGCCAGCCTCTCCCGGGGCCGCCAAGAGACCCAGTACTTC
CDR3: CASLSRGRQETQYF

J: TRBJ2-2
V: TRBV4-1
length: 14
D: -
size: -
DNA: TGCGCCAGCAGCCCGGGACCAGTCACCGGGGAGCTGTTTTTT
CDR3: CASSPGPVTGELFF

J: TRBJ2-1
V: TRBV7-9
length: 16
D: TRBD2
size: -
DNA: TGTGCCAGCAGCAACGCTGGCGGGGGGTTAGAGAATGAGCAGTTCTTC
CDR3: CASSNAGGGLENEQFF

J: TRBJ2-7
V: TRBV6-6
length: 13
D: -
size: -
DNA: TGTGCCAGCAGTTACTCGCTGGGGAAGTGGCAGTACTTC
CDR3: CASSYSLGKWQYF

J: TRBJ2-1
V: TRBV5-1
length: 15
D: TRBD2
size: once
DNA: TGCGCCAGCAGCTTGGAACTAGCGGGGGGGAATGAGCAGTTCTTC
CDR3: CASSLELAGGNEQFF

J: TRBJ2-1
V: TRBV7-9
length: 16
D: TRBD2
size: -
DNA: TGTGCCAGCAGCGGATATAGCGGGGGAGTATACAATGAGCAGTTCTTC
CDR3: CASSGYSGGVYNEQFF

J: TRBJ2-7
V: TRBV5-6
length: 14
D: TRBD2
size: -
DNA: TGTGCCAGCAGCCTAGGACTAGCGTTTTACGAGCAGTACTTC
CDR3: CASSLGLAFYEQYF

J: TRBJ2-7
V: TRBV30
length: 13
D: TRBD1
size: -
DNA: TGTGCCTGGAGTGTACGGACAGGAGTAGTGCAGTACTTC
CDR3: CAWSVRTGVVQYF

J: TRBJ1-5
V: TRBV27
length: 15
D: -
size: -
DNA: TGTGCCAGCAGTTTATGGATGGGGTACAATCAGCCCCAGCATTTT
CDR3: CASSLWMGYNQPQHF

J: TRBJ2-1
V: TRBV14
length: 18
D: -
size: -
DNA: TGTGCCAGCAGCCAAGACCTACACCGGGACTTCCGATACAATGAGCAGTTCTTC
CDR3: CASSQDLHRDFRYNEQFF

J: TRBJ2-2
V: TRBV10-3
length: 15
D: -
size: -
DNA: TGTGCCATCTCACCGACAGGAGGCCCTACCGGGGAGCTGTTTTTT
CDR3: CAISPTGGPTGELFF

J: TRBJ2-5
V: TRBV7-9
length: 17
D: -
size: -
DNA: TGTGCCAGCAGCGGGGGACCGAAGGACCGGGAGTGGGAGACCCAGTACTTC
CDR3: CASSGGPKDREWETQYF

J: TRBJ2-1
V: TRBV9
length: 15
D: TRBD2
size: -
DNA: TGTGCCAGCACCCGTAGCGGGAGTACTTACAATGAGCAGTTCTTC
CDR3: CASTRSGSTYNEQFF

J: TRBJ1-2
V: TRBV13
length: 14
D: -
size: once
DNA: TGTGCCAGCAGCTTAACTAGCGGAGGGCATGGCTACACCTTC
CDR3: CASSLTSGGHGYTF

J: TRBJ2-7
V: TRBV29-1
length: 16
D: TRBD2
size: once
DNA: TGCAGCGTTGTCCTAGGGACTAGCGGGAGAAGGTACGAGCAGTACTTC
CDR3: CSVVLGTSGRRYEQYF

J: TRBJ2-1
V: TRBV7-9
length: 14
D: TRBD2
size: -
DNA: TGTGCCAGCAGCGCAACCGGGACTAGCGGGAGAGACGTCTTC
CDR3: CASSATGTSGRDVF

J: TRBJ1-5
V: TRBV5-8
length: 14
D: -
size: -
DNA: TGTGCCAGCAGCTTTGGGCAGGGACATCAGCCCCAGCATTTT
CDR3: CASSFGQGHQPQHF

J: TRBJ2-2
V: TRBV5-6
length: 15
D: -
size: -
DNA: TGTGCCAGCAGCTTAGGGCAGGATAACACCGGGGAGCTGTTTTTT
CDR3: CASSLGQDNTGELFF

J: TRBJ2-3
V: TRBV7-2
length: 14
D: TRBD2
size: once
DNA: TGTGCCAGCAGCAAAAGCGGGAGTTTAGATACGCAGTATTTT
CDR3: CASSKSGSLDTQYF

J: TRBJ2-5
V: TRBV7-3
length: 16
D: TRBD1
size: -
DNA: TGTGCCAGCAGCTTATTCGGTACAGGGGGACAAGAGACCCAGTACTTC
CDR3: CASSLFGTGGQETQYF